This passage covers 15 T cell receptor beta chains from one sample sequenced in a study of blood T cell repertoires in COVID-19. Here immunoSEQ multiplex PCR was the method, and the copy in TCRdb shows in-frame clones only, minus some. Of 120,000 to 150,000 clones in the sample, roughly 84% were seen once. Specimen: PBMCs or T cells enriched from blood (not recorded which). The source of these receptors is a woman between 50 and 59 years old who had been exposed to COVID-19.

This clone was seen a handful of times. The chain employs TRBV6-1 and TRBJ2-2; TRBD1 matches 7 bases. J was trimmed by 4 bases and V by 1 base; bases with no gene match: 12. CDR1 is MNHNS and CDR2 is SASEGT in the germline V gene. The CDR3 has 18 residues. CDR3 nucleotides: TGTGCCAGCAGTGAAGTGGCAAACAGGGGTTGGAGCACCGGGGAGCTGTTTTTT. Protein: CASSEVANRGWSTGELFF.

V usage is TRBV21-1 and J usage is TRBJ2-1; the table names TRBD2, a call not compared with the DNA. TRBV21-1 is flagged as a pseudogene. This CDR3 is built from 18 residues. The CDR3 bases are TGTGCCAGCAGCAAAGCGACCACTACAATTTGCCCCTACAATGAGCAGTTCTTC. Protein product: CASSKATTTICPYNEQFF.

This clone showed up just once. The CDR3: CASSIISGVDRAFF. DNA of the CDR3: TGTGCCAGTAGTATAATATCAGGGGTTGATAGAGCTTTCTTT. The genes are TRBV19 and TRBJ1-1; the D gene is possibly TRBD1 (6 bases). V lost 2 bases to trimming and J lost 10 bases, with 17 bases between them. The V gene's germline CDR1 is LNHDA and CDR2 SQIVND (reference sequence). There are 14 residues in the CDR3.

The chain has TRBV5-1 and TRBJ1-2; 7 nucleotides agree with TRBD1. The length of the CDR3 is 15 residues. CDR1 is SGHRS, CDR2 YFSETQ, per germline. The trim removed 7 bases at V and 8 bases at J, leaving 17 bases unmatched. CDR3: CASRLAVTGKTGYTF. CDR3 nucleotide sequence: TGCGCCAGCCGCCTCGCAGTGACAGGGAAAACAGGCTACACCTTC.

The chain joins TRBV7-9 to TRBJ2-3, with 10 positions matching TRBD1. Germline assignment: CDR1 SEHNR and CDR2 FQNEAQ (reference sequence). The CDR3 totals 16 residues. V shed 3 bases, J shed 4 bases, and the junction held 7 bases outside the gene matches. CDR3 loop: CASSFPTGGSPDTQYF. CDR3 coding DNA: TGTGCCAGCAGCTTCCCGACAGGGGGCTCCCCAGATACGCAGTATTTT. Full variable domain (rest looked up from reference TRBV7-9 and TRBJ2-3): DTGVSQNPRHKITKRGQNVTFRCDPISEHNRLYWYRQTLGQGPEFLTYFQNEAQLEKSRLLSDRFSAERPKGSFSTLEIQRTEQGDSAMYLCASSFPTGGSPDTQYFGPGTRLTVL.

The chain has TRBV11-2 and TRBJ2-5; TRBD2 might be the D (6 bases). V lost 6 bases, J lost 3 bases, and 20 bases lay in between. The CDR3 extends over 16 amino acids. The germline gives CDR1 SGHAT, CDR2 FQNNGV. This CDR3 is CASRGWPGTGKETQYF. The CDR3 DNA reads as TGTGCCAGCAGGGGATGGCCCGGGACTGGCAAAGAGACCCAGTACTTC.

This clone was seen a handful of times. The gene calls are TRBV19 and TRBJ1-3, with a tentative D call TRBD1 (5 bases). Trimming left V 2 bases short and J 7 bases short, with 9 bases between. CDR3 length: 13 amino acids. CDR1 and CDR2 (germline): LNHDA, SQIVND (reference sequence). CDR3: CASSIWGGNTIYF. The CDR3 DNA reads TGTGCCAGTAGTATATGGGGGGGGAACACCATATATTTT.

The chain combines TRBV15 with TRBJ1-5; 7 bases match TRBD1. The CDR3 contains 13 residues. Germline lookup yields CDR1 LNHNV and CDR2 YYDKDF (reference sequence). The J segment lost 7 bases and the V segment lost 8 bases, leaving 8 bases of the junction unmatched. The CDR3 here is CATAQGSGQPQHF. DNA of the CDR3: TGTGCCACCGCACAGGGGTCTGGGCAGCCCCAGCATTTT. The whole variable domain, filled in from reference TRBV15 and TRBJ1-5, reads DAMVIQNPRYQVTQFGKPVTLSCSQTLNHNVMYWYQQKSSQAPKLLFHYYDKDFNNEADTPDNFQSRRPNTSFCFLDIRSPGLGDTAMYLCATAQGSGQPQHFGDGTRLSIL.

V is TRBV10-3 and J is TRBJ1-5; 8 bases agree with TRBD1. Per the germline V gene, CDR1 is ENHRY and CDR2 is SYGVKD. CDR3 length equals 13 residues. The V segment lost 10 bases and the J segment 4 bases; nucleotides outside the gene matches: 6. The CDR3, as DNA: TGTGCCACCTCGGACAGGGAGAATCAGCCCCAGCATTTT. It yields the protein CATSDRENQPQHF.

This rearrangement joins TRBV6-2 or TRBV6-3 to TRBJ2-7; no clear D gene. There are 14 residues in the CDR3. The germline V and J ends were trimmed by 6 bases and 2 bases, with 14 bases remaining between them. The germline CDR1 and CDR2 sequences are MNHEY and SVGEGT. The CDR3 sequence: CASSLHTGAYEQYF. The DNA of the CDR3 is TGTGCCAGCAGCCTCCACACCGGAGCCTACGAGCAGTACTTC.

V usage is TRBV4-2 and J usage is TRBJ1-4; D might be TRBD1 (5 bases). V lost 0 bases and J lost 4, with 12 bases in between. Germline V lookup: CDR1 LGHNA, CDR2 YNFKEQ. There are 16 residues in the CDR3. The CDR3 sequence is CASSQDGGRGNEKLFF. The CDR3 bases are TGTGCCAGCAGCCAAGATGGGGGGAGAGGTAATGAAAAACTGTTTTTT.

This chain joins TRBV21-1 and TRBJ1-2; the table's D call of TRBD1 was not tested on the DNA. TRBV21-1 is a documented pseudogene. The CDR3 runs 17 residues. This chain's CDR3 is CASSKGQGTLQIYGYTF. The CDR3 bases are TGTGCCAGCAGCAAAGGACAGGGGACCCTCCAAATCTATGGCTACACCTTC.

The chain links TRBV20-1 to TRBJ1-5; D possibly corresponds to TRBD1 (6 bases). Germline CDR1 DFQATT, CDR2 SNEGSKA (reference sequence). The CDR3 totals 15 residues. Trimming removed 3 bases from V and 1 base from J, with 13 bases in between. CDR3 nucleotide sequence: TGCAGTGCTAGTCGTGGGACACAGAGCAATCAGCCCCAGCATTTT. This codes for CSASRGTQSNQPQHF.

The chain carries TRBV10-3 and TRBJ2-5, with 11 bases that match TRBD1. The V gene's germline CDR1 is ENHRY and CDR2 SYGVKD. V gave up 10 bases and J gave up 4 bases; unmatched junction bases: 5. The CDR3 extends over 13 amino acids. DNA of the CDR3: TGTGCCACGGCCGGGACAGGGGGAGAGACCCAGTACTTC. It yields the protein CATAGTGGETQYF.

This rearrangement joins TRBV27 to TRBJ2-7; no clear D. Trimming pared 5 bases from V and 2 bases from J, leaving 16 bases between. Germline V gives CDR1 MNHEY, CDR2 SMNVEV (reference sequence). This CDR3 spans 15 amino acids. CDR3: CASSPSGVYPYEQYF. CDR3 nucleotides: TGTGCCAGCAGTCCAAGTGGAGTATACCCCTACGAGCAGTACTTC.